This is a list of T cell receptor beta chains from one sample in a study of OX40 agonist ivuxolimab in advanced cancers. Repertoires were generated with immunoSEQ multiplex PCR, while TCRdb's copy carries only in-frame clones and drops some. The data show tens of thousands of clones, more than 75% seen once. Sequences were derived from CD4+ or CD8+ T cells sorted from blood, sampled in a trial of the OX40 agonist ivuxolimab. These receptor sequences come from an adult with an advanced solid tumor such as melanoma, head and neck, liver or kidney cancer. CDR3s include the opening cysteine and the closing phenylalanine or tryptophan. Each record gives: J gene, D gene, clone size, V gene, CDR3 DNA, CDR3 protein. D genes are given only for firm matches. Size is stated for part of the rows, as once, few or many counts, or as a class when the clone is expanded.

j_gene: TRBJ1-5
d_gene: -
abundance: once
v_gene: TRBV5-5
CDR3nt: TGTGCCAGCAGCTTGGATAGTTGGGGCCTTAGCAATCAGCCCCAGCATTTT
CDR3aa: CASSLDSWGLSNQPQHF

j_gene: TRBJ2-1
d_gene: -
abundance: -
v_gene: TRBV2
CDR3nt: TGTGCCAAGCGAAGCCATGAGCAGTTCTTC
CDR3aa: CAKRSHEQFF

j_gene: TRBJ2-5
d_gene: TRBD1
abundance: -
v_gene: TRBV10-3
CDR3nt: TGTGCCATCAATACAGGGGATGGGGAGACCCAGTACTTC
CDR3aa: CAINTGDGETQYF

j_gene: TRBJ2-2
d_gene: -
abundance: -
v_gene: TRBV27
CDR3nt: TGTGCCAGCAGTTTATCGCTCCTGACCGGGGAGCTGTTTTTT
CDR3aa: CASSLSLLTGELFF

j_gene: TRBJ1-1
d_gene: -
abundance: -
v_gene: TRBV14
CDR3nt: TGTGCCAGCAGCCCCGGCACGGGGTACGCTTTCTTT
CDR3aa: CASSPGTGYAFF

j_gene: TRBJ2-1
d_gene: -
abundance: -
v_gene: TRBV6-4
CDR3nt: TGTGCCAGCAGTGACTCGAGTGGGTATGAGCAGTTCTTC
CDR3aa: CASSDSSGYEQFF

j_gene: TRBJ2-2
d_gene: -
abundance: -
v_gene: TRBV13
CDR3nt: TGTGCCAGCAGCCAACCCCGGACAGTGAGGAACACCGGGGAGCTGTTTTTT
CDR3aa: CASSQPRTVRNTGELFF

j_gene: TRBJ2-4
d_gene: -
abundance: once
v_gene: TRBV7-9
CDR3nt: TGTGCCAGCAGCACCGGGACCGCTTCAGCCAAAAACATTCAGTACTTC
CDR3aa: CASSTGTASAKNIQYF

j_gene: TRBJ2-3
d_gene: -
abundance: -
v_gene: TRBV19
CDR3nt: TGTGCCAGTAGTATAGGGGGCGGACAGCCAGATACGCAGTATTTT
CDR3aa: CASSIGGGQPDTQYF

j_gene: TRBJ2-3
d_gene: TRBD2
abundance: once
v_gene: TRBV6-6
CDR3nt: TGTGCCAGCATCTCGACTAGCTTGGATACGCAGTATTTT
CDR3aa: CASISTSLDTQYF

j_gene: TRBJ1-1
d_gene: -
abundance: -
v_gene: TRBV4-3
CDR3nt: TGCGCCAGCAGCCAGGACGCGGGGGGGCAGGAGAACACTGAAGCTTTCTTT
CDR3aa: CASSQDAGGQENTEAFF

j_gene: TRBJ1-5
d_gene: TRBD1
abundance: once
v_gene: TRBV19
CDR3nt: TGTGCCAGTAGTATAGAGACCGGGACAGGGAGGTTTAGCAATCAGCCCCAGCATTTT
CDR3aa: CASSIETGTGRFSNQPQHF

j_gene: TRBJ1-1
d_gene: -
abundance: -
v_gene: TRBV5-1
CDR3nt: TGCGCCAGCGTCCCTTACGGGGGGACGAACACTGAAGCTTTCTTT
CDR3aa: CASVPYGGTNTEAFF